This T cell receptor beta chain originates from a study of spatial heterogeneity in lung cancer. Study overall: Available follow-up PBMC samples were sequenced, at a median of about two years post-resection. There were consistently more beta-chain sequences detected than alpha-chain sequences.

General study points: Blood showed ubiquitous tumor TCRs more often at resection than at routine follow-up.

Described time point: blood at routine non-recurrence follow-up after resection. As to this clonotype: The antigen remains unidentified.

Trimming removed 4 bases from V and 3 bases from J, with 10 bases in between. This CDR3 is built from 14 residues. Germline V CDR1 and CDR2: MNHNY, SVGAGI (reference sequence). One entry per CDR3 protein, called by TCRdb with MiXCR from the 5' RACE reads. Seen here are around 100,000 distinct CDR3 sequences, 9.5% to 14% observed once, and the top ten hold approximately 24%. The source is a female donor with early-stage non-small cell lung cancer. The sequencing used PBMCs, collected at follow-up. V is TRBV6-6 and J is TRBJ1-5; D perhaps matches TRBD1 (5 bases). In nucleotides, the CDR3 is TGTGCCAGCAGTTCACAGGTTCTCAATCAGCCCCAGCATTTT. This translates into CASSSQVLNQPQHF.